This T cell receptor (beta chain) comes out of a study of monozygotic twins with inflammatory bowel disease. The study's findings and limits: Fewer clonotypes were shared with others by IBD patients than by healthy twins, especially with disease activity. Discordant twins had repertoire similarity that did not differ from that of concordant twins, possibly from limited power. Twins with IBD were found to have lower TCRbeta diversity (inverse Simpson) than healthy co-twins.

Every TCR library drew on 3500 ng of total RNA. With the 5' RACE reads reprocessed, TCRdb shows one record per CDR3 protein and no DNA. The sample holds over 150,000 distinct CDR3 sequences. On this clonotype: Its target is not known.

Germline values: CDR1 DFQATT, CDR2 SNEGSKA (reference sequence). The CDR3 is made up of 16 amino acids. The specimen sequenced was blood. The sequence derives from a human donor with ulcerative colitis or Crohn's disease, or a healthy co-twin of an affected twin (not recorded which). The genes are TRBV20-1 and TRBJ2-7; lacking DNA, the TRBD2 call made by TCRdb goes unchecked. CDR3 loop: CSARDWTSGRAYEQYF.